The TCR beta chain described here comes from a study of human T cells and chemical hapten exposure. In this sample, this clonotype turned up a few times. Time point indicated: patch test 2, 6 weeks after DPC sensitization. Sample treatment: therapeutic diphenylcyclopropenone sensitization with weekly scalp DPC. The library labeled individual cDNA molecules by adding unique molecular identifiers to them. TCRdb reprocessed the RACE reads with MiXCR, giving one entry per CDR3 protein. The sample shows about 70,000 distinct CDR3 sequences, over 6.5% of them seen only once. The germline V gene has CDR1 DFQATT and CDR2 SNEGSKA (reference sequence). Germline trimming cut 0 bases from V and 2 bases from J; bases unmatched to any gene: 8. This CDR3 spans 17 amino acids.

The rearrangement links TRBV20-1 to TRBJ2-1; TRBD2 matches 9 bases. The material was whole blood, obtained in connection with sensitization to the hapten diphenylcyclopropenone (DPC). The sequence derives from a woman in her forties or fifties with alopecia areata. Some clones in this sample may be carry-over from other donors' samples. The DNA for the CDR3 is TGCAGTGCTAGAGAAGGACGGACTAGCGTCACCTACAATGAGCAGTTCTTC. This sequence encodes CSAREGRTSVTYNEQFF.